Sequencing of this T cell receptor (beta chain) was carried out in a study of shared clonotypes between healthy human individuals. Study outcomes and limitations: The genetic and exposure-history diversity represented was limited by few donors.

The donor population consisted of healthy HIV-negative adults with no recent acute infections or vaccinations. After removal of 0 bases from V and 4 bases from J, the junction contained 4 bases not matched to a gene. Germline CDR1 reads LGHNA; CDR2 reads YNFKEQ. The CDR3 length is 15 residues. Assay runs were performed at deep level. Replicate PCRs for sorted subsets used around 200 ng DNA; this equaled 30,000 to 35,000 T cell genomes. Here immunoSEQ multiplex PCR was the method, and the copy in TCRdb shows in-frame clones only, minus some. The sample holds some 2.4 million clones; under 95% are singletons and the top ten take more than 0.35%. Remarks on this clone: What it binds is unknown.

V gene TRBV4-2 combines with J gene TRBJ1-2, with 8 nucleotides matching TRBD1. This sequence originates from a man aged 18 to 30 in good health. Some clones in this sample may be carry-over from other donors' samples. The sequencing sample was made of naive CD4+ T cells from PBMCs. This sample's subset: CD45RA+ positively selected. For the CDR3, the DNA is TGTGCCAGCAGCCAAGATCAGGGGGCTTTCTATGGCTACACCTTC. Translation: CASSQDQGAFYGYTF.